The 28 T cell receptor beta chains below all came from one sample that was sequenced in a study of T cell responses to AZD1222 COVID-19 vaccine. The assay was immunoSEQ multiplex PCR, and TCRdb's table has in-frame clones only and misses some. The repertoire holds under 120,000 clones, more than 85% seen once, with approximately 1.3% in the top ten. Sequencing was performed on peripheral blood, taken on day 0 of AZD1222 vaccination. Receptors were obtained from an adult in good health.

The V and J genes are TRBV6-5 and TRBJ2-7, with D perhaps TRBD1 (6 bases). V lost 7 bases to trimming and J lost 3 bases, with 16 bases between them. The CDR3 contains 14 residues. Germline loops: CDR1 MNHEY, CDR2 SVGAGI. The CDR3 DNA reads as TGTGCCAGCAAATGGGGACAAGGGCACTACGAGCAGTACTTC. Its protein product is CASKWGQGHYEQYF.

The chain links TRBV10-3 to TRBJ1-4, with D perhaps TRBD1 (5 bases). Deletions cut 3 bases from V and 5 bases from J, with 16 bases between. The CDR3 is 16 residues long. From germline, CDR1 is ENHRY and CDR2 SYGVKD. The DNA for the CDR3 is TGTGCCATCAGTGACTCCAAATCCAGGGACAATGAAAAACTGTTTTTT. Translating it yields CAISDSKSRDNEKLFF.

The chain is built from TRBV27 and TRBJ1-5; the match to TRBD1 covers 12 bases. This CDR3 contains 16 residues. Looked up from germline, CDR1 is MNHEY and CDR2 is SMNVEV (reference sequence). J lost 6 bases, V lost 5 bases, and 8 bases had no gene match. The CDR3, as DNA: TGTGCCAGCAGTAGGGGACAGGGGGCGGTTTTTCAGCCCCAGCATTTT. It specifies CASSRGQGAVFQPQHF.

This clone was observed a single time. The chain joins TRBV7-9 to TRBJ2-1, with unresolved D. V lost 5 bases, J lost 3 bases, and 14 bases lay in between. CDR3 size: 15 residues. From germline, CDR1 is SEHNR and CDR2 FQNEAQ (reference sequence). The CDR3 coding sequence is TGTGCCAGCAGCCCGCTCTCGCGTTTCTACAATGAGCAGTTCTTC. Translated: CASSPLSRFYNEQFF.

The chain links TRBV6-5 to TRBJ1-1; D possibly corresponds to TRBD1 (5 bases). V was shortened by 11 bases and J by 6 bases, with 10 bases between the two germline ends. The germline CDR1 and CDR2 sequences are MNHEY and SVGAGI. The length of the CDR3 is 10 residues. This CDR3 is CASSGAEAFF. CDR3 nucleotide sequence: TGTGCCTCTTCGGGGGCTGAAGCTTTCTTT.

The count of this clone is one. J is TRBJ2-7 and V is TRBV11-2; TRBD1 is a possible D gene (5 bases). This CDR3 is built from 14 residues. CDR1 and CDR2 from the germline V gene are SGHAT and FQNNGV. Trimming cost V 0 bases and J 3 bases, with 9 bases left between them. The CDR3 reads CASSLERTSYEQYF. For the CDR3, the DNA is TGTGCCAGCAGCTTAGAGAGGACAAGCTACGAGCAGTACTTC.

The V and J genes are TRBV6-1 and TRBJ1-6; 11 nucleotides align to TRBD1. The germline CDR1 and CDR2 sequences are MNHNS and SASEGT. The CDR3 sequence is 13 residues long. V gave up 3 bases and J gave up 13 bases; unmatched junction bases: 2. The CDR3 DNA sequence: TGTGCCAGCAGTGACAGGGACAGGGGGCCCCTCCACTTT. It translates to CASSDRDRGPLHF.

The gene calls are TRBV4-3 and TRBJ1-2; the D gene is possibly TRBD1 (5 bases). Trimming cost V 0 bases and J 3 bases, with 11 bases left between them. From germline, CDR1 is LGHNA and CDR2 YSLEER. The CDR3 length is 15 residues. As DNA, the CDR3 is TGCGCCAGCAGCCAAGATTTGGGGCCCCACTATGGCTACACCTTC. This codes for CASSQDLGPHYGYTF.

J is TRBJ2-2 and V is TRBV9; 7 positions agree with TRBD1. The V segment lost 3 bases and the J segment 3 bases; nucleotides outside the gene matches: 8. The CDR3 spans 16 residues. CDR1 SGDLS and CDR2 YYNGEE come from the germline V gene. As DNA, the CDR3 is TGTGCCAGCAGCGCATCTAGGACAGGTGACACCGGGGAGCTGTTTTTT. It translates to CASSASRTGDTGELFF. Complete variable domain (other parts from reference TRBV9 and TRBJ2-2): DSGVTQTPKHLITATGQRVTLRCSPRSGDLSVYWYQQSLDQGLQFLIQYYNGEERAKGNILERFSAQQFPDLHSELNLSSLELGDSALYFCASSASRTGDTGELFFGEGSRLTVL.

The chain employs TRBV9 and TRBJ2-2; D gene uncertain. The CDR3 has 15 residues. The germline V gene has CDR1 SGDLS and CDR2 YYNGEE. V was cut by 8 bases and J by 3 bases, with 17 bases left in between. The CDR3 here is CASNKDSLDTGELFF. The CDR3 nucleotides are TGTGCCAGTAACAAGGATTCCCTCGACACCGGGGAGCTGTTTTTT.

This clone was detected only a few times. The genes are TRBV20-1 and TRBJ2-7, with a weak D call TRBD2 (5 bases). CDR1 is DFQATT, CDR2 SNEGSKA, per germline (reference sequence). V lost 0 bases, J lost 9 bases, and 9 bases lay in between. This CDR3 region has 11 residues. The CDR3 sequence: CSARDDYWQYF. CDR3 DNA: TGCAGTGCTAGAGATGACTACTGGCAGTACTTC.

CDR3 amino acids: CASSPSQETQYF. Written as DNA, the CDR3 is TGTGCCAGCAGTCCAAGCCAAGAGACCCAGTACTTC. This chain links TRBV28 with TRBJ2-5; D not resolved. Trimming cost V 5 bases and J 1 base, with 5 bases left between them. The CDR3 spans 12 residues. Per germline, CDR1 MDHEN and CDR2 SYDVKM.

The chain employs TRBV5-1 and TRBJ2-7; no definite D call. Germline CDR1 reads SGHRS; CDR2 reads YFSETQ. Trimming removed 0 bases at V and 5 bases at J, with 12 bases between. The CDR3 has 14 amino acids. CDR3 sequence reads: CASSLDSPRNEQYF. DNA of the CDR3: TGCGCCAGCAGCTTGGACTCGCCCCGCAACGAGCAGTACTTC.

This rearrangement joins TRBV7-2 to TRBJ1-3; D unresolved. This CDR3 is 15 amino acids long. The germline CDR1 and CDR2 sequences are SGHTA and FQGNSA. Trimming stripped 1 base from V and 0 bases from J, with 7 bases between. CDR3 DNA sequence: TGTGCCAGCAGCTTAGGGGTATCCTCTGGAAACACCATATATTTT. Protein: CASSLGVSSGNTIYF.

The rearrangement links TRBV7-9 to TRBJ1-4; D remains ambiguous. The germline V gene encodes CDR1 SEHNR and CDR2 FQNEAQ (reference sequence). This CDR3 has 14 residues. V dropped 1 base and J dropped 0 bases, with 3 bases sitting between them. The CDR3 sequence: CASSLGATNEKLFF. In nucleotides, the CDR3 is TGTGCCAGCAGCTTAGGGGCAACTAATGAAAAACTGTTTTTT.

The chain links TRBV19 to TRBJ2-1; weak D call: TRBD2 (6 bases). Trimming pared 5 bases from V and 8 bases from J, leaving 28 bases between. Germline V gene data show CDR1 as LNHDA and CDR2 as SQIVND (reference sequence). This CDR3 is built from 18 residues. In nucleotides, the CDR3 is TGTGCCAGTAGTTTAAGGGGAGGCCCCTTAGGGGACGATTATGAGCAGTTCTTC. It is translated as CASSLRGGPLGDDYEQFF.

The J gene is TRBJ1-6, the V gene TRBV28, with D maybe TRBD1 (5 bases). V was shortened by 4 bases and J by 5 bases, with 15 bases between the two germline ends. CDR3 length: 16 residues. Germline V gene data show CDR1 as MDHEN and CDR2 as SYDVKM. CDR3 sequence: CASSSFPGQNNSPLHF. CDR3 DNA: TGTGCCAGCAGTTCCTTCCCCGGACAAAATAATTCACCCCTCCACTTT.

This clone was counted a few times. This chain joins TRBV7-2 and TRBJ2-2, with D hard to call. CDR3 length: 13 amino acids. V lost 5 bases, J lost 6 bases, and 10 bases lay in between. Germline V CDR1 and CDR2: SGHTA, FQGNSA. The CDR3 protein is CASSPKPSGELFF. The CDR3 DNA reads as TGTGCCAGCAGCCCAAAACCGTCCGGGGAGCTGTTTTTT.

The V call is TRBV19, the J call TRBJ1-5; no reliable D call. V was pared by 4 bases and J by 2 bases, with 15 bases between. CDR1 and CDR2 (germline): LNHDA, SQIVND (reference sequence). This CDR3 comprises 16 residues. The CDR3 loop is CASSTERNRGNQPQHF. CDR3 DNA sequence: TGTGCCAGTAGTACCGAACGGAATAGGGGCAATCAGCCCCAGCATTTT.

The J gene is TRBJ2-7, the V gene TRBV7-8; D remains unclear. Germline V gene data show CDR1 as SGHVS and CDR2 as FQNEAQ. The CDR3 is 13 residues long. The ends were cut back, 1 base at V and 3 bases at J, with 7 bases in the middle. CDR3 loop: CASSLDTLYEQYF. The DNA for the CDR3 is TGTGCCAGCAGCTTAGACACCCTCTACGAGCAGTACTTC.

The chain joins TRBV2 to TRBJ2-2; no clear D gene. CDR1 is SNHLY and CDR2 is FYNNEI in the germline V gene. V was trimmed by 6 bases and J by 6 bases, leaving 5 bases between them. The CDR3 spans 11 residues. CDR3 residues: CASREPGELFF. The CDR3 coding sequence is TGTGCCAGCAGGGAACCCGGGGAGCTGTTTTTT. Supplemented by reference TRBV2 and TRBJ2-2, the full variable domain reads EPEVTQTPSHQVTQMGQEVILRCVPISNHLYFYWYRQILGQKVEFLVSFYNNEISEKSEIFDDQFSVERPDGSNFTLKIRSTKLEDSAMYFCASREPGELFFGEGSRLTVL.

V is TRBV19 and J is TRBJ2-7; D is unresolved. Trimming removed 9 bases from V and 6 bases from J, with 21 bases in between. The length of the CDR3 is 14 residues. Germline V lookup: CDR1 LNHDA, CDR2 SQIVND (reference sequence). The CDR3 DNA is TGTGCCAGCCAAATTACGGCAGACGTGGGCGAGCAGTACTTC. This encodes CASQITADVGEQYF.

This chain links TRBV7-3 with TRBJ1-1, with 7 bases aligning to TRBD1. Per germline, CDR1 SGHTA and CDR2 FQGTGA. Trimming cost V 3 bases and J 5 bases; bases outside gene matches: 6. This CDR3 contains 14 residues. The CDR3 loop reads CASSLQGGITEAFF. CDR3 in DNA: TGTGCCAGCAGCTTGCAGGGGGGGATAACTGAAGCTTTCTTT. Complete variable domain (other parts from reference TRBV7-3 and TRBJ1-1): GAGVSQTPSNKVTEKGKYVELRCDPISGHTALYWYRQSLGQGPEFLIYFQGTGAADDSGLPNDRFFAVRPEGSVSTLKIQRTERGDSAVYLCASSLQGGITEAFFGQGTRLTVV.

V and J are TRBV6-1 and TRBJ2-5; D is uncertain. The V gene lost 2 bases and the J gene lost 4 bases, with 11 bases spanning the gap. Per germline, CDR1 MNHNS and CDR2 SASEGT. The CDR3 totals 14 residues. CDR3 bases: TGTGCCAGCAGTGAATCCCACTACCGAGAGACCCAGTACTTC. Its protein product is CASSESHYRETQYF.

This chain uses TRBV14 with TRBJ1-5, with 7 bases lining up with TRBD1. The CDR3 extends over 14 amino acids. V shed 5 bases and J 6 bases; nucleotides not matched to a gene: 7. Germline V gene data show CDR1 as SGHDN and CDR2 as FVKESK. CDR3 coding DNA: TGTGCCAGCAGCTATACAGGGGCGGGTCAGCCCCAGCATTTT. This sequence encodes CASSYTGAGQPQHF.

The chain uses TRBV28 and TRBJ1-2, with a tentative D call TRBD1 (6 bases). Germline loops: CDR1 MDHEN, CDR2 SYDVKM. Trimming shortened V by 5 bases and J by 0 bases, and 10 bases separated the two germline ends. There are 14 residues in the CDR3. CDR3 protein: CASSDGQTNYGYTF. As DNA, the CDR3 is TGTGCCAGCAGTGACGGACAGACTAACTATGGCTACACCTTC.

The chain carries TRBV19 and TRBJ1-5; tentatively, D is TRBD1 (6 bases). Germline-derived CDR1 and CDR2 are LNHDA and SQIVND (reference sequence). The CDR3 has 14 residues. The V end was cut by 3 bases, the J end by 7 bases, with 13 bases between. In DNA, the CDR3 is TGTGCCAGTAGTATCCTGACAGGCGAACAGCCCCAGCATTTT. Translated: CASSILTGEQPQHF.

This clone was seen only once. The V gene is TRBV9, the J gene TRBJ2-6, with D maybe TRBD1 (5 bases). Trimming pared 3 bases from V and 1 base from J, leaving 11 bases between. The CDR3 is made up of 16 amino acids. Germline V gene data show CDR1 as SGDLS and CDR2 as YYNGEE. The CDR3 region is CASSANAGSGANVLTF. CDR3 sequence (DNA): TGTGCCAGCAGCGCGAACGCAGGGTCTGGGGCCAACGTCCTGACTTTC.